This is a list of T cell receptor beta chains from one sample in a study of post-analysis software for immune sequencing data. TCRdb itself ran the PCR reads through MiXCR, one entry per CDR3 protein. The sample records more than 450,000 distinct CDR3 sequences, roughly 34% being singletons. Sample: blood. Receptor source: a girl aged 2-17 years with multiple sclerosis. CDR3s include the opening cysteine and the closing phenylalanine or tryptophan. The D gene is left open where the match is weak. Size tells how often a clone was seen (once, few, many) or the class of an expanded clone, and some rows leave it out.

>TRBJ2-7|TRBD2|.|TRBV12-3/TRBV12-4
TGTGCCAGCAGTTTCTCTAGCGGGAGATCTTACGAGCAGTACTTC
CASSFSSGRSYEQYF
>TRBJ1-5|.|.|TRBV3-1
TGTGCCAGCAGCCAAGTTTTTCGCGCCGGACAGCCCCAGCATTTT
CASSQVFRAGQPQHF
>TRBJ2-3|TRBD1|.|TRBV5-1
TGCGCCAGCAGCTTGGCAGGGGGCTCTCAGTATTTT
CASSLAGGSQYF
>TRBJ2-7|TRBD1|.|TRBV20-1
TGCAGTGCTAGTGGGGGACAGGCCTACGAGCAGTACTTC
CSASGGQAYEQYF
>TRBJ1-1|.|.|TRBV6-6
TGTGCCAGCATCGGCGGGACCGGGAACACTGAAGCTTTCTTT
CASIGGTGNTEAFF
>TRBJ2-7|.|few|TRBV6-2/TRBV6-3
TGTGCCAGCAGCCCCCGGGACCTAGGTTCTGTGGGCTACGAGCAGTACTTC
CASSPRDLGSVGYEQYF
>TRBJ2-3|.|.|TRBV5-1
TGCGCCAGCAGCTTAAACCGGGACTCCCCGTGGGATACGCAGTATTTT
CASSLNRDSPWDTQYF
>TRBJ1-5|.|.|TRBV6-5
TGTGCCAACAGGCAGGGCGGCAATCAGCCCCAGCATTTT
CANRQGGNQPQHF
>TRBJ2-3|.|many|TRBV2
TGTGCCAGCAGTGAATCGGACAGCAGTTACACAGATACGCAGTATTTT
CASSESDSSYTDTQYF
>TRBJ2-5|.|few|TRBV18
TGTGCCAGCTCAACCAGTCCGGTACAAGAGACCCAGTACTTC
CASSTSPVQETQYF
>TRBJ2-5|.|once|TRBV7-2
TGTGCCAGCAGCTCTAACCATGTGACGGGTGGGAAGACCCTGTACTTC
CASSSNHVTGGKTLYF
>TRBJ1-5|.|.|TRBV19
TGTGCCAGTAGTGGCCGGGACCGCCTCAATCAGCCCCAGCATTTT
CASSGRDRLNQPQHF
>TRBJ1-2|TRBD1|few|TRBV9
TGTGCCAGCAGCGTAGAACAGGGGGCGGTTGGCTACACCTTC
CASSVEQGAVGYTF
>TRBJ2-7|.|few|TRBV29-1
TGCAGCGTTGACACCTCCTACGAGCAGTACTTC
CSVDTSYEQYF
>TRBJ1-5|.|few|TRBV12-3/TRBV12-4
TGTGCCAGCAGTTTAGCGGGAGCAGGGGATCAGCCCCAGCATTTT
CASSLAGAGDQPQHF
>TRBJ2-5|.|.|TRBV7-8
TGTGCCAGCAGCTTACTTCTTCAGGTCGACACGATACAAGAGACCCAGTACTTC
CASSLLLQVDTIQETQYF
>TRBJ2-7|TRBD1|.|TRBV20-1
TGCAGTGCTAGTGGATTATCCGGGACAGCGAGCTACGAGCAGTACTTC
CSASGLSGTASYEQYF
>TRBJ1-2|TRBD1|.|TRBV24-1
TGTGCCACCAGTGATTTGCAATGGGGACAGAGCTATGGCTACACCTTC
CATSDLQWGQSYGYTF
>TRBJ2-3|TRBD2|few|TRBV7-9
TGTGCCAGCAGCTTCACGCCGGGACTAGTGATGATAGATACGCAGTATTTT
CASSFTPGLVMIDTQYF
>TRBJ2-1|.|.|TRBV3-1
TGTGCCAGCAGCCCACGACCAGCGGACAATGAGCAGTTCTTC
CASSPRPADNEQFF
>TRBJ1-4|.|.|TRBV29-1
TGCAGCGTTGAAGAGACAGGCGGGCTGTTTTTT
CSVEETGGLFF
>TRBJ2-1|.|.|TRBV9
TGTGCCAGCAGCGCCGCTAGTTACAATGAGCAGTTCTTC
CASSAASYNEQFF
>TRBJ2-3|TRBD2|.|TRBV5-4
TGTGCCAGCAGGACCGGATCGATCAGCGGGGGGTCTGGAGATACGCAGTATTTT
CASRTGSISGGSGDTQYF
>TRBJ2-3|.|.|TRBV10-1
TGCGCCAGCAGTTCCGCAGGGCCTAGCACAGATACGCAGTATTTT
CASSSAGPSTDTQYF
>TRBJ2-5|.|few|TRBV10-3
TGTGCCATCACCTCGGGACGGACACAAGAGACCCAGTACTTC
CAITSGRTQETQYF
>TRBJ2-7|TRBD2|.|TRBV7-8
TGTGCCAGCAGCCTGGGGACTAGCGGGGGGGCCCAAAGTTTCGAGCAGTACTTC
CASSLGTSGGAQSFEQYF
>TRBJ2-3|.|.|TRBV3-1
TGTGCCAGCAGCCAAATGGGCGGAAGCACAGATACGCAGTATTTT
CASSQMGGSTDTQYF
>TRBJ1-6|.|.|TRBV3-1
TGTGCCAGCAGCCAGGGACCTCATAATTCACCCCTCCACTTT
CASSQGPHNSPLHF
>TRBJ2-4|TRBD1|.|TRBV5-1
TGCGCCAGCAGCTTGGGGGGACAGGTCTTAAACATTCAGTACTTC
CASSLGGQVLNIQYF
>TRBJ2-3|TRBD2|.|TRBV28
TGTGCCAGCAGTCCCTTCCCCGGACTAGCGGGGGTCTTCGGCACAGATACGCAGTATTTT
CASSPFPGLAGVFGTDTQYF
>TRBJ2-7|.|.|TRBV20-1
TGCAGTGCCCGTGGGGGGCCACGTTTCCCGAACAATGAGCAGTACTTC
CSARGGPRFPNNEQYF
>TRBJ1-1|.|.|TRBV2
TGTGCCAGCCAACGGGAAGGGGTGTCGAACACTGAAGCTTTCTTT
CASQREGVSNTEAFF
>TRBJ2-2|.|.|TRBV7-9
TGTGCCAGCAGCTTTCTAGGAGGGCTGACCGGGGAGCTGTTTTTT
CASSFLGGLTGELFF
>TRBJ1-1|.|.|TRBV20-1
TGCAGTGCTAGGTGGGGCCTAGAAGCTTTCTTT
CSARWGLEAFF
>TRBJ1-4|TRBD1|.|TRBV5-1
TGCGCCAGCAGCGCGACAGGGCCTAATGAAAAACTGTTTTTT
CASSATGPNEKLFF
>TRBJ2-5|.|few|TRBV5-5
TGTGCCAGCAGCTCTGGACCGATCACGGGGGAGACCCAGTACTTC
CASSSGPITGETQYF
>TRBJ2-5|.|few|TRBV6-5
TGTGCCAGCAGTTACAGAGGGCAGCCTGAGACCCAGTACTTC
CASSYRGQPETQYF
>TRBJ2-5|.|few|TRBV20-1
TGCAGTGCCGGAGGGACCCTCCAAGAGACCCAGTACTTC
CSAGGTLQETQYF
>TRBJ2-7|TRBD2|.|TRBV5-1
TGCGCCAGCTCCACGGTGGCGGGGGGAACCTACGGGCAGTACTTC
CASSTVAGGTYGQYF
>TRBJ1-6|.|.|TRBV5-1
TGCGCCAGCAGCTTGGCCGGGCCAGGTAATTCACCCCTCCACTTT
CASSLAGPGNSPLHF
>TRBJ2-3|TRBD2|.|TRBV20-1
TGCAGTGCTAGTCCCACGGGACTAGCAAGAGATACGCAGTATTTT
CSASPTGLARDTQYF
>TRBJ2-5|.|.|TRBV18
TGTGCCAGCTCACAGAACCAGGACGGTGCAGGGGGGCAGGAGACCCAGTACTTC
CASSQNQDGAGGQETQYF